This T cell receptor beta chain came from a study of T cell responses to AZD1222 COVID-19 vaccine. Study-wide context: Pooling of second doses given at about 4 or about 12 weeks was done.

Findings of the study overall: Along spike, vaccine-associated CD4 TCRs were found throughout, with dominance at 160-218 and 743-854.

Measured with immunoSEQ multiplex PCR; TCRdb has only the in-frame clones, and not every one. The sample contains 110,000 to 150,000 clones, approximately 90% of which appear only once. A remark on this clone: Its antigen is unknown.

The CDR3 is 14 residues long. Germline V CDR1 and CDR2: LNHNV, YYDKDF (reference sequence). V dropped 5 bases and J dropped 0 bases, with 11 bases sitting between them. The sequences come from peripheral blood, collected on day 0 of AZD1222 vaccination. The sequence came from an adult in good health. The chain carries TRBV15 and TRBJ2-7; perhaps TRBD2 as D (6 bases). CDR3: CATSPGESSYEQYF. The CDR3 DNA reads TGTGCCACCAGCCCGGGGGAGAGCTCCTACGAGCAGTACTTC.